This is a list of T cell receptor beta chains from one sample in a study of shared clonotypes between healthy human individuals. Produced via immunoSEQ multiplex PCR; TCRdb's table is partial and in-frame only. This table has some 2.3 million clones, just over 90% appearing once. Material: naive CD4+ T cells from PBMCs. The receptors were sampled from a man aged 18 to 29 in good health. Some clones in this sample may be carry-over from other donors' samples. CDR3s include the opening cysteine and the closing phenylalanine or tryptophan. The D gene is left open where the match is weak. Size is omitted from some rows. Given values are once, few, many or a class for expanded clones.

TRBV30	TRBJ1-6	NA	NA	14	TGTGCCTGGAGTCGGCGACAGTCCATTTCACCCCTCCACTTT	CAWSRRQSISPLHF
TRBV5-8	TRBJ2-5	NA	NA	13	TGTGCCAGCAGCGGAAGGGTTTGGGAGACCCAGTACTTC	CASSGRVWETQYF
TRBV21-1	TRBJ2-3	NA	NA	18	TGTGCCAGCAGCCTATCAGGGACTAGCGGGAGGGCCCCAGATACGCAGTATTTT	CASSLSGTSGRAPDTQYF
TRBV5-1	TRBJ1-4	TRBD1	NA	16	TGCGCCAGCAGCCCGGGACAGGGGATCTCTAATGAAAAACTGTTTTTT	CASSPGQGISNEKLFF
TRBV11-2	TRBJ2-2	NA	NA	15	TGTGCCAGCAGCTTAGGGGGCGCGAACACCGGGGAGCTGTTTTTT	CASSLGGANTGELFF
TRBV4-1	TRBJ2-7	TRBD1	NA	15	TGCGCCAGCAGGCCTATTGGACAGGGGGACTACGAGCAGTACTTC	CASRPIGQGDYEQYF
TRBV4-1	TRBJ2-3	TRBD1	NA	16	TGCGCCAGCAGTTCTCCCGGACAGGGGGCTTCAGATACGCAGTATTTT	CASSSPGQGASDTQYF
TRBV11-2	TRBJ2-3	NA	NA	12	TGTGCCAGCAGCTTAGAAGTCGGCACGCAGTATTTT	CASSLEVGTQYF
TRBV4-1	TRBJ1-2	NA	NA	18	TGCGCCAGCAGCCTGAAGCCGACGAACCAGGGAGGCAACTATGGCTACACCTTC	CASSLKPTNQGGNYGYTF
TRBV2	TRBJ2-5	NA	NA	13	TGTGCCAGCAGTGACACTCCCCAGGTGACCCAGTACTTC	CASSDTPQVTQYF
TRBV18	TRBJ1-3	NA	NA	15	TGTGCCAGCTCACTGTCAGGAGACACTGGAAACACCATATATTTT	CASSLSGDTGNTIYF
TRBV6-4	TRBJ2-3	TRBD2	NA	15	TGTGCCAGCAGCTTTAGCGGGAGGCGCACAGATACGCAGTATTTT	CASSFSGRRTDTQYF
TRBV19	TRBJ2-3	NA	once	17	TGTGCCAGTAGTGGAGGGATCCTTTGGCGGAAGACAGATACGCAGTATTTT	CASSGGILWRKTDTQYF
TRBV7-9	TRBJ1-5	TRBD1	few	16	TGTGCCAGCAGCTTAACGTCGGGACAGGGGTATCAGCCCCAGCATTTT	CASSLTSGQGYQPQHF
TRBV19	TRBJ2-7	NA	NA	14	TGTGCCAGTAGCCTAGAAGGTGGGCCTTCCGAGCAGTACTTC	CASSLEGGPSEQYF
TRBV6-1	TRBJ2-7	TRBD2	NA	13	TGTGCCAGCAGAGCGGGGGGGGGCTACGAGCAGTACTTC	CASRAGGGYEQYF
TRBV5-1	TRBJ2-3	TRBD2	NA	18	TGCGCCAGCAGCCTCCCGGGACTAGCGGGGTCCAGCACAGATACGCAGTATTTT	CASSLPGLAGSSTDTQYF